This T cell receptor (beta chain) was captured in a study of cytomegalovirus exposure and HLA in healthy donors. The wider study: Of several hundred genotyped donors, 81% clustered with self-reported Caucasian donors.

Study results and limitations: In a later analysis, HLA-associated TCR beta chains were more clonally expanded than equally common others.

On this clone: Antigen specificity is unknown.

The study ran its PCR with 60 Vbeta and 13 Jbeta primers. Original processing methods: Among the unique TCR beta chains that a later analysis counted, about 79 million in all, roughly 9.9 million were shared. Data came from immunoSEQ multiplex PCR; TCRdb stores just in-frame clones and leaves some out. The V and J calls and clone size come from that table; D and trimming were worked out from the DNA. The sample contains approximately 160,000 clones, about 73% of which appear only once. The V end was cut by 5 bases, the J end by 3 bases, with 13 bases between. The CDR3 sequence is 14 residues long. Per germline, CDR1 MRHNA and CDR2 SNTAGT.

The chain couples TRBV6-4 to TRBJ1-1, with D perhaps matching TRBD1 (6 bases). This TCR came from a woman between 50 and 59 years old in good health and CMV-seropositive. Sequenced: PBMCs. This CDR3 is CASSPTGQDTEAFF. DNA of the CDR3: TGTGCCAGCAGTCCTACAGGGCAGGACACTGAAGCTTTCTTT.